This TCR beta chain was captured by sequencing in a study of patients and donors after allogeneic stem cell transplantation. This CDR3 is 16 amino acids long. The V and J ends lost 0 bases and 3 bases respectively, with 15 bases between them. Germline CDR1 is SGHRS and CDR2 is YFSETQ. TCRdb re-analysed the RT-PCR reads in MiXCR, keeping a single row per CDR3 protein. This sample has 160,000 or so distinct CDR3 sequences, with 24% found just once. The source is a human donor who was either an allogeneic HSCT recipient or a stem cell or donor lymphocyte infusion donor (not recorded which). It is not recorded whose cells these are; they may come from a transplant donor. Sequenced input: blood, either unsorted or a sorted T cell fraction (not recorded which). The V and J genes are TRBV5-1 and TRBJ1-1, with TRBD1 as a possible D gene (5 bases). CDR3 residues: CASSLASGGRDTEAFF. The DNA for the CDR3 is TGCGCCAGCAGCTTGGCCTCGGGGGGTAGAGACACTGAAGCTTTCTTT.